This entry lists 7 T cell receptor beta chains sequenced from one sample in a study of T cell repertoires in ileal Crohn's disease. The time point here: inflamed ileum from the surgical specimen. Clones were read by immunoSEQ multiplex PCR, and TCRdb kept only the in-frame ones, dropping some. The sample records around 11,000 clones, roughly 91% being singletons. The sequencing sample was made of ileal tissue. These receptors came from an adult with Crohn's disease.

V gene TRBV7-8 combines with J gene TRBJ2-3; D unresolved. CDR3 size: 12 residues. Trimming pared 2 bases from V and 3 bases from J, leaving 3 bases between. CDR1 is SGHVS, CDR2 FQNEAQ, per germline. CDR3 region: CASSLMTDTQYF. The CDR3 region has the DNA TGTGCCAGCAGCTTAATGACAGATACGCAGTATTTT.

The chain is built from TRBV2 and TRBJ1-2; possibly TRBD1 for D (5 bases). There are 11 residues in the CDR3. V lost 9 bases and J 0 bases, leaving 5 bases between the germline ends. Looked up from germline, CDR1 is SNHLY and CDR2 is FYNNEI. CDR3 coding DNA: TGTGCCAGGACAGCTAACTATGGCTACACCTTC. Translated, it gives CARTANYGYTF.

The chain employs TRBV7-9 and TRBJ2-5; 7 positions match TRBD1. The CDR3 loop spans 15 amino acids. Losses at the gene ends were 5 bases for V and 5 bases for J; bases not matched to a gene: 11. CDR1 is SEHNR, CDR2 FQNEAQ, per germline (reference sequence). CDR3 in DNA: TGTGCCAGCAGCCCCGGTGAAGGGGGCAGGGAGACCCAGTACTTC. This codes for CASSPGEGGRETQYF.

This chain connects TRBV29-1 to TRBJ1-3; D is perhaps TRBD1 (6 bases). V lost 7 bases and J 8 bases, leaving 18 bases between the germline ends. The CDR3 is made up of 13 amino acids. Germline V gene lookup returns CDR1 SQVTM and CDR2 ANQGSEA. The DNA for the CDR3 is TGCAGCGCCGCCCCTGATAGGGGGGACACCATATATTTT. It is translated as CSAAPDRGDTIYF.

V gene TRBV5-6 combines with J gene TRBJ2-7; possibly TRBD1 for D (6 bases). Trimming stripped 6 bases from V and 2 bases from J, with 12 bases between. CDR3 length equals 13 residues. CDR1 and CDR2 from the germline V gene are SGHDT and YYEEEE. For the CDR3, the DNA is TGTGCCAGCAAAAGGACAGCAACCTACGAGCAGTACTTC. This sequence encodes CASKRTATYEQYF. The variable domain in full, completed from reference TRBV5-6 and TRBJ2-7, reads DAGVTQSPTHLIKTRGQQVTLRCSPKSGHDTVSWYQQALGQGPQFIFQYYEEEERQRGNFPDRFSGHQFPNYSSELNVNALLLGDSALYLCASKRTATYEQYFGPGTRLTVT.

The chain recombines TRBV9 with TRBJ2-7; the D is unclear. Germline assignment: CDR1 SGDLS and CDR2 YYNGEE. Trimming stripped 0 bases from V and 2 bases from J, with 9 bases between. CDR3 length: 14 residues. CDR3 sequence reads: CASSVEPHPYEQYF. Written as DNA, the CDR3 is TGTGCCAGCAGCGTAGAGCCACACCCCTACGAGCAGTACTTC.

The chain uses TRBV9 and TRBJ2-5; either TRBD1 or TRBD2 may supply D (5 bases each). Per germline, CDR1 SGDLS and CDR2 YYNGEE. The CDR3 spans 15 residues. The V end was cut by 1 base, the J end by 2 bases, with 12 bases between. As DNA, the CDR3 is TGTGCCAGCAGCGTAAGGCCGGGACGGCAAGAGACCCAGTACTTC. Amino acids: CASSVRPGRQETQYF.